These 15 T cell receptor beta chains originate from one sample sequenced in a study of T cell responses to AZD1222 COVID-19 vaccine. Here immunoSEQ multiplex PCR was the method, and the copy in TCRdb shows in-frame clones only, minus some. The sample lists about 140,000 clones, around 90% occurring once. The source was peripheral blood, collected 28 days after the second AZD1222 dose. Receptor source: an adult who received the AZD1222 COVID-19 vaccine.

This chain joins TRBV5-5 and TRBJ2-7; 12 bases fit TRBD1. V was pared by 3 bases and J by 7 bases, with 5 bases of the junction left unmatched. The CDR3 consists of 14 residues. The germline V gene encodes CDR1 SGHKS and CDR2 YYEKEE (reference sequence). CDR3 nucleotide sequence: TGTGCCAGCAGCTGGGGACAGGGGGCGGGAGAGCAGTACTTC. It codes for CASSWGQGAGEQYF.

J is TRBJ2-5 and V is TRBV7-2, with D perhaps matching TRBD1 or TRBD2 (5 bases each). The CDR3 extends over 15 amino acids. Germline assignment: CDR1 SGHTA and CDR2 FQGNSA. V was pared by 5 bases and J by 5 bases, with 18 bases between. CDR3 in DNA: TGTGCCAGCAGCCTGAGGGGACCGTCCGGGGAGACCCAGTACTTC. Translation: CASSLRGPSGETQYF.

V usage is TRBV5-5 and J usage is TRBJ2-2, with unresolved D. With 1 base removed from V and 1 base from J, the gap between germline ends came to 17 bases. Germline CDR1 reads SGHKS; CDR2 reads YYEKEE (reference sequence). CDR3 length equals 18 residues. CDR3 sequence (DNA): TGTGCCAGCAGCTTGATTGGCAGACGAAATCGGAACACCGGGGAGCTGTTTTTT. Amino acids: CASSLIGRRNRNTGELFF.

The rearrangement uses TRBV28 and TRBJ1-1; D is perhaps TRBD1 (5 bases). The ends were cut back, 7 bases at V and 11 bases at J, with 26 bases in the middle. Germline V lookup: CDR1 MDHEN, CDR2 SYDVKM. CDR3 length: 15 amino acids. The CDR3 sequence: CASTHPGGAPEEAFF. CDR3 DNA sequence: TGTGCCAGCACCCATCCGGGAGGGGCCCCGGAAGAGGCTTTCTTT.

The CDR3 region is CASSPPSGTYEQYF. CDR3 sequence (DNA): TGTGCCAGCAGTCCCCCTAGCGGGACCTACGAGCAGTACTTC. The rearrangement joins TRBV2 to TRBJ2-7; TRBD2 aligns across 9 bases. The V segment lost 5 bases and the J segment 2 bases; nucleotides outside the gene matches: 4. The CDR3 length is 14 residues. Germline V gene sequence: CDR1 SNHLY, CDR2 FYNNEI.

This chain connects TRBV27 to TRBJ2-5; 7 bases match TRBD1. CDR1 MNHEY and CDR2 SMNVEV come from the germline V gene (reference sequence). The J segment lost 1 base and the V segment lost 3 bases, leaving 8 bases of the junction unmatched. The CDR3 contains 16 residues. The CDR3 region has the DNA TGTGCCAGCAGTTTCTTGTACAGGGGTCCCCAAGAGACCCAGTACTTC. It specifies CASSFLYRGPQETQYF.

The rearrangement joins TRBV28 to TRBJ2-7; D may match TRBD1 or TRBD2 (5 bases each). The CDR3 runs to 15 residues. Deletions cut 2 bases from V and 4 bases from J, with 15 bases between. The V gene's germline CDR1 is MDHEN and CDR2 SYDVKM. The CDR3: CASSLPGQGSYEQYF. CDR3 in DNA: TGTGCCAGCAGTTTACCGGGGCAGGGTAGTTACGAGCAGTACTTC.

This clone was picked up a small number of times. This chain connects TRBV4-1 to TRBJ2-2; either TRBD1 or TRBD2 may supply D (5 bases each). Germline V gene sequence: CDR1 MGHRA, CDR2 YSYEKL. The CDR3 is 16 residues long. V lost 4 bases, J lost 4 bases, and 16 bases lay in between. CDR3 DNA: TGCGCCAGCAGCCCCCGGGATGGGACCCTCACCGGGGAGCTGTTTTTT. It encodes CASSPRDGTLTGELFF.

The chain couples TRBV7-2 to TRBJ1-2; a weak D match, TRBD1 (6 bases). V lost 0 bases to trimming and J lost 8 bases, with 19 bases between them. Germline loops: CDR1 SGHTA, CDR2 FQGNSA. This CDR3 comprises 16 residues. Written as DNA, the CDR3 is TGTGCCAGCAGCTTAGCGATAGCTGAACAGGGCGCCGGCTACACCTTC. Translation gives CASSLAIAEQGAGYTF. The complete variable domain, with remaining parts taken from reference TRBV7-2 and TRBJ1-2, reads GAGVSQSPSNKVTEKGKDVELRCDPISGHTALYWYRQSLGQGLEFLIYFQGNSAPDKSGLPSDRFSAERTGGSVSTLTIQRTQQEDSAVYLCASSLAIAEQGAGYTFGSGTRLTVV.

This clone was recorded only once. The rearrangement links TRBV29-1 to TRBJ1-3; tentative D call: TRBD1 (5 bases). The CDR3 runs to 14 residues. V was cut by 6 bases and J by 0 bases, with 12 bases left in between. Germline V gene sequence: CDR1 SQVTM, CDR2 ANQGSEA. The CDR3 DNA reads as TGCAGCGTGACAGCGGGCCGCTCTGGAAACACCATATATTTT. Its protein product is CSVTAGRSGNTIYF.

The chain couples TRBV24-1 to TRBJ1-2, with D maybe TRBD1 (5 bases). V was cut by 4 bases and J by 0 bases, with 14 bases left in between. In germline, CDR1 is KGHDR, CDR2 SFDVKD. This CDR3 comprises 16 residues. This chain's CDR3 is CATSDSQGLANYGYTF. CDR3 coding DNA: TGTGCCACCAGTGACTCTCAGGGTTTAGCTAACTATGGCTACACCTTC.

The chain joins TRBV21-1 to TRBJ2-3; the listed D gene, TRBD2, was not tested against the DNA. TRBV21-1 is a documented pseudogene. The CDR3 sequence is 17 residues long. The CDR3 DNA reads TGTGCCAGCAGCAAAGGCCGACTAGCGGGAGTCCCAGATACGCAGTATTTT. Protein product: CASSKGRLAGVPDTQYF.

The chain combines TRBV4-3 with TRBJ1-4; D is undetermined. The germline V and J ends were trimmed by 6 bases and 4 bases, with 12 bases remaining between them. This CDR3 region has 14 residues. The germline CDR1 and CDR2 sequences are LGHNA and YSLEER. Here the CDR3 DNA reads TGCGCCAGCAGTCCCGCGGGTGATAATGAAAAACTGTTTTTT. Protein sequence: CASSPAGDNEKLFF.

There are a few counts of this clone. The CDR3 here is CASTPGGNTGELFF. CDR3 DNA sequence: TGTGCCAGCACTCCGGGGGGGAACACCGGGGAGCTGTTTTTT. This chain connects TRBV28 to TRBJ2-2, with 7 positions matching TRBD2. Germline V lookup: CDR1 MDHEN, CDR2 SYDVKM. The V gene end was trimmed by 7 bases and the J gene end by 1 base; junction bases not matched to a gene: 3. The CDR3 sequence is 14 residues long.

The chain links TRBV28 to TRBJ1-2; the match to TRBD1 covers 8 bases. Germline V gene data show CDR1 as MDHEN and CDR2 as SYDVKM. J was trimmed by 12 bases and V by 1 base; bases with no gene match: 4. There are 12 residues in the CDR3. CDR3 bases: TGTGCCAGCAGTTTATACGGCAGGGGGCACACCTTC. This sequence encodes CASSLYGRGHTF.